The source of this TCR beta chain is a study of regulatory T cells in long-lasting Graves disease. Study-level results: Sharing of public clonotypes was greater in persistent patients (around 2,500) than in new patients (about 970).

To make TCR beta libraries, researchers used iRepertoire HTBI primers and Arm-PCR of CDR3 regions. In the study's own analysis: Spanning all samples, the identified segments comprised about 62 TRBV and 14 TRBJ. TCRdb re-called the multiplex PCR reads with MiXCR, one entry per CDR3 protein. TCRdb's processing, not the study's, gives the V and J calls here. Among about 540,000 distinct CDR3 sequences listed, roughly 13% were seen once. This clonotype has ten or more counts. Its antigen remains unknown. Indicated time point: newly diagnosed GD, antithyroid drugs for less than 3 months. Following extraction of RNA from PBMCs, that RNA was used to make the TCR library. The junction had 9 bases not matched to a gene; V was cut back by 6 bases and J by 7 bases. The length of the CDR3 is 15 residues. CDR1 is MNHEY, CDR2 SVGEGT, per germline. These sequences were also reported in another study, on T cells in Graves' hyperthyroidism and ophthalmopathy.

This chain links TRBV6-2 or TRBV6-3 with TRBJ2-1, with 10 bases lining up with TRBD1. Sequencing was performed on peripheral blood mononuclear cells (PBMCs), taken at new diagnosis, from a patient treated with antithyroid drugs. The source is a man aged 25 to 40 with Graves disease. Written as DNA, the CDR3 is TGTGCCAGCAGGGCGGGGACAGGGGCCCGGAATGAGCAGTTCTTC. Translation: CASRAGTGARNEQFF.